The clone carrying this TCR beta chain was detected only a few times. Its antigen remains unknown. CDR1 is SGHRS, CDR2 YFSETQ, per germline. The V and J ends lost 5 bases and 8 bases respectively, with 13 bases between them. The CDR3 length is 12 residues. The sample comes from a study of T-cell memory formation after mild COVID-19. Study-wide results and caveats: Contracting CD4+ clones sat mainly in CM and EM; CD8+ in EMRA. Day 15 to 85 contracting clones showed balanced CD4/CD8; day 15 to 37 expanders favored CD4+.

From the 5' RACE reads, TCRdb called clonotypes with MiXCR, one entry per CDR3 protein. The sample consists of 380,000 or so distinct CDR3 sequences, roughly an eighth of them appearing once. Input material: PBMCs or a T cell subset sorted from them (not recorded which). This sequence was found in a man aged 18 to 35 who had mild COVID-19 (a few samples of this study predate the infection). Cell type and time point are not known. V usage is TRBV5-1 and J usage is TRBJ1-1; no reliable D call. The CDR3 sequence is CASRGNTGEAFF. The CDR3 bases are TGCGCCAGCAGAGGTAATACCGGGGAAGCTTTCTTT.